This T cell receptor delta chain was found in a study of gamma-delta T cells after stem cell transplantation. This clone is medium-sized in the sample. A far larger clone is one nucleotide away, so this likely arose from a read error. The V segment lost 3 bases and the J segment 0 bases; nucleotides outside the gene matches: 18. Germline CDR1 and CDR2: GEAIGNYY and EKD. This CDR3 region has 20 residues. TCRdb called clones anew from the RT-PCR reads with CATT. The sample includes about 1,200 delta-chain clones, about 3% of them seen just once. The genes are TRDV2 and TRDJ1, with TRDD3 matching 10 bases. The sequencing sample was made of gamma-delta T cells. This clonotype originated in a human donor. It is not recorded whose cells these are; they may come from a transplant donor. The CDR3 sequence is CACDLLGDAQEERYTDKLIF. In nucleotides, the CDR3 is TGTGCCTGTGACCTACTGGGGGATGCGCAGGAGGAAAGGTACACCGATAAACTCATCTTT.